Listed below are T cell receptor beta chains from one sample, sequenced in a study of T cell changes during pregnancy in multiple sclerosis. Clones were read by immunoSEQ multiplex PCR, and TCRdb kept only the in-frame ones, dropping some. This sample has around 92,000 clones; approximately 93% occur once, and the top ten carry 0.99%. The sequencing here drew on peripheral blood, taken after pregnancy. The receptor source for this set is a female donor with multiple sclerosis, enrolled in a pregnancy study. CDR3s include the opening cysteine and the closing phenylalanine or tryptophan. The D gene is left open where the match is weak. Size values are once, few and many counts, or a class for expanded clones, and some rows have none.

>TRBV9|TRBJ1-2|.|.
CASRGQGSGYGYTF
TGTGCCAGCAGGGGCCAGGGGAGTGGCTATGGCTACACCTTC
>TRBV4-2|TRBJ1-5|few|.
CASSQDRQDNQPQHF
TGTGCCAGCAGCCAAGATCGACAGGACAATCAGCCCCAGCATTTT
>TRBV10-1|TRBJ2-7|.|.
CASSPRRGTGTSEQYF
TGCGCCAGCAGCCCCCGGCGGGGTACGGGGACCAGCGAGCAGTACTTC
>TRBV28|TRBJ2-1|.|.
CASSPPPRGHEQFF
TGTGCCAGCAGCCCTCCACCCAGGGGCCATGAGCAGTTCTTC
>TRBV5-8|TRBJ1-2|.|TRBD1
CASSLEPTGAYGYTF
TGTGCCAGCAGCTTGGAGCCGACAGGGGCCTATGGCTACACCTTC
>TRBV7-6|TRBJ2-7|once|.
CASSLGAGSSYEQYF
TGTGCCAGCAGCTTAGGAGCGGGTAGCTCCTACGAGCAGTACTTC
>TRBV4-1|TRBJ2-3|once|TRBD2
CASSQEPGGREWLTDTQYF
TGCGCCAGCAGCCAAGAGCCAGGCGGGCGGGAGTGGCTCACAGATACGCAGTATTTT
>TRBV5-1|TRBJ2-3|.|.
CASSLALATQDTQYF
TGCGCCAGCAGCTTGGCGCTAGCGACCCAAGATACGCAGTATTTT
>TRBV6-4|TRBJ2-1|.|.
CASSDDYQGYNEQFF
TGTGCCAGCAGTGACGACTACCAAGGATACAATGAGCAGTTCTTC
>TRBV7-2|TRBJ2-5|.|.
CASSLGLWAVQETQYF
TGTGCCAGCAGCTTAGGCCTTTGGGCTGTCCAAGAGACCCAGTACTTC
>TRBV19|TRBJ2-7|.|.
CASSSSYEQYF
TGTGCCAGTAGTTCGTCCTACGAGCAGTACTTC
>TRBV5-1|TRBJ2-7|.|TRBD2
CASSRGGSYEQYF
TGCGCCAGCAGCCGGGGGGGCTCCTACGAGCAGTACTTC
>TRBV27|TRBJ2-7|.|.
CASSAKDTYEQYF
TGTGCCAGCAGTGCTAAGGACACCTACGAGCAGTACTTC
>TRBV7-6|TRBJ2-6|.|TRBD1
CASSLQGAGANVLTF
TGTGCCAGCAGCTTACAGGGGGCTGGGGCCAACGTCCTGACTTTC
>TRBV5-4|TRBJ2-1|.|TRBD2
CASSGGLAGSNEQFF
TGTGCCAGCAGCGGCGGACTAGCAGGGTCAAATGAGCAGTTCTTC
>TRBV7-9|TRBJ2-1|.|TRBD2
CASSSQGSGSMNEQFF
TGTGCCAGCAGCTCCCAGGGAAGCGGGAGTATGAATGAGCAGTTCTTC
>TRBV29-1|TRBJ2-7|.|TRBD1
CSVGGTGGAPYEQYF
TGCAGCGTTGGGGGGACAGGGGGAGCACCTTACGAGCAGTACTTC
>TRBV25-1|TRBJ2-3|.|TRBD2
CVRFSQTSGRTLDTQYF
TGTGTTCGCTTCTCCCAAACTAGCGGGAGGACTTTAGATACGCAGTATTTT
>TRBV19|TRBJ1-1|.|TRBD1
CASSIRDWTGVNTEAFF
TGTGCCAGTAGTATTCGCGACTGGACAGGGGTAAACACTGAAGCTTTCTTT
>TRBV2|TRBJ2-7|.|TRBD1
CASRAGTGSYEQYF
TGTGCCAGCAGGGCCGGGACAGGGTCCTACGAGCAGTACTTC
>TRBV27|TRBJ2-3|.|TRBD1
CASRPSPGTGLLDTQYF
TGTGCCAGCAGACCCTCTCCTGGGACAGGGCTGTTGGATACGCAGTATTTT
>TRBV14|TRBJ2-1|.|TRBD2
CASSQVAGAFF
TGTGCCAGCAGCCAAGTAGCGGGAGCGTTCTTC
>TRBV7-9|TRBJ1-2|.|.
CASTARNYGYTF
TGTGCCAGCACCGCCAGAAACTATGGCTACACCTTC
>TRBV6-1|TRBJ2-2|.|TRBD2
CASSASGDWTGELFF
TGTGCCAGCAGTGCTAGCGGAGATTGGACCGGGGAGCTGTTTTTT
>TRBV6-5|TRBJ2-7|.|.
CASSLSWAGPYEQYF
TGTGCCAGCAGTTTGTCCTGGGCGGGGCCCTACGAGCAGTACTTC
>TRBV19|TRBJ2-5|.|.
CASSIGRFPERGETQYF
TGTGCCAGTAGTATTGGTCGATTCCCCGAACGAGGGGAGACCCAGTACTTC
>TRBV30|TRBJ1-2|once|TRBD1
CAWTDRGPRDYGYTF
TGTGCCTGGACGGACAGGGGGCCCCGAGACTATGGCTACACCTTC
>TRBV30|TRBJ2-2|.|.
CACRGRTGELFF
TGTGCTTGCAGGGGTCGAACCGGGGAGCTGTTTTTT
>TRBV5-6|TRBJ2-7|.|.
CASSYGAGSYEQYF
TGTGCCAGCAGTTACGGGGCGGGATCCTACGAGCAGTACTTC
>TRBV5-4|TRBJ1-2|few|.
CASSLGWEGLYGYTF
TGTGCCAGCAGCTTGGGATGGGAAGGACTCTATGGCTACACCTTC
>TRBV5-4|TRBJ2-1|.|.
CASSPDVQGHNEQFF
TGTGCCAGCAGCCCCGACGTCCAGGGGCACAATGAGCAGTTCTTC
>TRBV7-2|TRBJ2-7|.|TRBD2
CASSPGLAGGYEQYF
TGTGCCAGCAGCCCGGGACTAGCGGGAGGCTACGAGCAGTACTTC
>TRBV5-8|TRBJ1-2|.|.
CASSLDGANYGYTF
TGTGCCAGCAGCTTGGACGGAGCTAACTATGGCTACACCTTC
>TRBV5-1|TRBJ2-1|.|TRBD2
CASSLLAGGNNEQFF
TGCGCCAGCAGCTTACTAGCGGGAGGGAACAATGAGCAGTTCTTC
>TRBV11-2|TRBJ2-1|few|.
CASSRVSSYNEQFF
TGTGCCAGCAGCCGGGTTAGCTCCTACAATGAGCAGTTCTTC
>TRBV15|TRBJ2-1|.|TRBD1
CATSRGIAGGQNEQFF
TGTGCCACCAGCAGAGGTATAGCAGGGGGCCAGAATGAGCAGTTCTTC